This T cell receptor (beta chain) was retrieved from a study of cytomegalovirus exposure and HLA in healthy donors. The PCR employed 60 Vbeta primers together with 13 Jbeta primers. Clones were read by immunoSEQ multiplex PCR, and TCRdb kept only the in-frame ones, dropping some. This sample has about 110,000 clones, with just over 70% found just once. Trimming pared 6 bases from V and 2 bases from J, leaving 17 bases between. Germline V gene sequence: CDR1 MNHEY, CDR2 SVGAGI. The CDR3 covers 15 residues. The sequencing input was PBMCs. This TCR came from a boy aged 10-17 years in good health and CMV-seronegative. V is TRBV6-5 and J is TRBJ2-7; TRBD2 is a possible D gene (5 bases). The CDR3 loop reads CASRLPSSGPYEQYF. CDR3 nucleotide sequence: TGTGCCAGCAGGCTTCCTAGCAGCGGACCCTACGAGCAGTACTTC.